This passage covers 16 T cell receptor beta chains from one sample sequenced in a study of control samples from healthy donors and cancer patients. Data came from immunoSEQ multiplex PCR; TCRdb stores just in-frame clones and leaves some out. The sample lists tens of thousands of clones, 95% seen once, with nearly 2.5% in the top ten. The sequenced material came from blood. Receptors originate from a man aged 30-40 years in good health.

The chain recombines TRBV13 with TRBJ2-7, with 10 bases fitting TRBD1. CDR1 PRHDT and CDR2 FYEKMQ come from the germline V gene (reference sequence). J lost 4 bases, V lost 7 bases, and 10 bases had no gene match. This CDR3 is 15 amino acids long. The CDR3 is CASTQTGDRGYEQYF. CDR3 DNA: TGTGCCAGCACGCAGACTGGGGACAGGGGATACGAGCAGTACTTC.

The V call is TRBV5-4, the J call TRBJ1-2; 9 nucleotides agree with TRBD1. The ends lost 4 bases at V and 5 bases at J; junction bases unmatched: 9. Looked up from germline, CDR1 is SGHNT and CDR2 is YYREEE (reference sequence). The CDR3 sequence is 15 residues long. The CDR3 sequence: CASSRPGTGIYGYTF. DNA of the CDR3: TGTGCCAGCAGCAGACCTGGGACAGGGATTTATGGCTACACCTTC.

The chain combines TRBV7-2 with TRBJ2-1; weak D call: TRBD2 (5 bases). V lost 1 base to trimming and J lost 2 bases, with 12 bases between them. This CDR3 spans 16 amino acids. Per the germline V gene, CDR1 is SGHTA and CDR2 is FQGNSA. The CDR3 DNA sequence: TGTGCCAGCAGCTTAGGTGCGGTCGGGACCTACAATGAGCAGTTCTTC. This translates into CASSLGAVGTYNEQFF. Full variable domain (remainder filled in from reference TRBV7-2 and TRBJ2-1): GAGVSQSPSNKVTEKGKDVELRCDPISGHTALYWYRQSLGQGLEFLIYFQGNSAPDKSGLPSDRFSAERTGGSVSTLTIQRTQQEDSAVYLCASSLGAVGTYNEQFFGPGTRLTVL.

This chain connects TRBV19 to TRBJ2-2; D tentatively reads TRBD1 or TRBD2 (6 bases each). The CDR3 consists of 13 residues. Germline V lookup: CDR1 LNHDA, CDR2 SQIVND (reference sequence). V was pared by 6 bases and J by 4 bases, with 9 bases between. The CDR3 sequence is CASRGGSTGELFF. The DNA for the CDR3 is TGTGCCAGTAGGGGGGGCAGCACCGGGGAGCTGTTTTTT.

Concerning this clone: This specimen includes other DNA sequences encoding the same CDR3. The V and J genes are TRBV30 and TRBJ1-5; a possible D gene is TRBD1 (5 bases). Germline CDR1 and CDR2: GTSNPN and SVGIG (reference sequence). Trimming stripped 0 bases from V and 4 bases from J, with 7 bases between. The CDR3 runs 13 residues. The CDR3 nucleotides read TGTGCCTGGAGTGTGGGGCGGAATCAGCCCCAGCATTTT. The encoded protein is CAWSVGRNQPQHF.

This clone was seen a single time. CDR3 coding DNA: TGCGCCAGCAGCTTGGATCCAGCGGGAGTTTACGAGCAGTACTTC. Protein: CASSLDPAGVYEQYF. The chain is built from TRBV5-1 and TRBJ2-7, with 8 nucleotides matching TRBD2. Germline V gene sequence: CDR1 SGHRS, CDR2 YFSETQ. This CDR3 spans 15 amino acids. V trimming: 0 bases; J trimming: 4 bases; junction bases outside the gene matches: 6.

This chain links TRBV6-5 with TRBJ2-3; 8 bases align to TRBD1. Per the germline V gene, CDR1 is MNHEY and CDR2 is SVGAGI. Trimming took 2 bases from V and 5 from J; bases not matched to a gene: 9. The CDR3 is 16 residues long. CDR3 amino acids: CASSYLWTGRRDTQYF. The DNA of the CDR3 is TGTGCCAGCAGTTACCTTTGGACAGGGAGGCGAGATACGCAGTATTTT.

This clone has only one observation. The chain has TRBV24-1 and TRBJ1-1; D is perhaps TRBD1 (5 bases). This CDR3 comprises 15 residues. V was cut by 6 bases and J by 3 bases, with 16 bases left in between. Germline assignment: CDR1 KGHDR and CDR2 SFDVKD. The CDR3 nucleotides are TGTGCCACCAGTTCGGGGCGTCGAGGTCACACTGAAGCTTTCTTT. Its translation: CATSSGRRGHTEAFF.

The chain recombines TRBV12-5 with TRBJ2-7; D gene uncertain. Germline CDR1 reads LGHNT; CDR2 reads FRNRAP. V was cut by 5 bases and J by 4 bases, with 6 bases left in between. The CDR3 is 11 residues long. The CDR3 loop reads CASGTKYEQYF. CDR3 DNA sequence: TGTGCTAGTGGTACGAAGTACGAGCAGTACTTC. Combining the CDR3 with reference TRBV12-5 and TRBJ2-7 gives the whole variable domain DARVTQTPRHKVTEMGQEVTMRCQPILGHNTVFWYRQTMMQGLELLAYFRNRAPLDDSGMPKDRFSAEMPDATLATLKIQPSEPRDSAVYFCASGTKYEQYFGPGTRLTVT.

The V call is TRBV29-1, the J call TRBJ2-1; D is undetermined. Germline V CDR1 and CDR2: SQVTM, ANQGSEA. The CDR3 covers 13 residues. V was clipped by 4 bases and J by 6 bases, with 13 bases between them. The CDR3 region has the DNA TGCAGCGTTGCCCCTGTAGCCTTCAATGAGCAGTTCTTC. Its translation: CSVAPVAFNEQFF.

This chain joins TRBV7-2 and TRBJ1-1; possibly TRBD1 for D (5 bases). This CDR3 has 14 residues. Germline CDR1 SGHTA, CDR2 FQGNSA. Trimming left V 5 bases short and J 10 bases short, with 20 bases between. The CDR3 nucleotides read TGTGCCAGCAGCCGCCCGGGGGAACCCTCCGGAGCTTTCTTT. Encoded protein: CASSRPGEPSGAFF.

The chain joins TRBV5-4 to TRBJ2-3; D is undetermined. This CDR3 comprises 13 residues. Trimming left V 0 bases short and J 5 bases short, with 7 bases between. Germline loops: CDR1 SGHNT, CDR2 YYREEE (reference sequence). CDR3 bases: TGTGCCAGCAGCTTGGGAGGTGAAGATACGCAGTATTTT. This codes for CASSLGGEDTQYF.

The V and J genes are TRBV5-1 and TRBJ1-3; tentatively, D is TRBD1 (6 bases). The germline gives CDR1 SGHRS, CDR2 YFSETQ. V was cut by 2 bases and J by 4 bases, with 10 bases left in between. The CDR3 spans 14 residues. CDR3 nucleotides: TGCGCCAGCAGCTTACAGGGCACCGGAAACACCATATATTTT. It yields the protein CASSLQGTGNTIYF. Full variable domain (rest looked up from reference TRBV5-1 and TRBJ1-3): KAGVTQTPRYLIKTRGQQVTLSCSPISGHRSVSWYQQTPGQGLQFLFEYFSETQRNKGNFPGRFSGRQFSNSRSEMNVSTLELGDSALYLCASSLQGTGNTIYFGEGSWLTVV.

The chain combines TRBV28 with TRBJ1-2, with D tentatively TRBD1 (6 bases). The CDR3 runs 14 residues. V was cut by 2 bases and J by 2 bases, with 9 bases left in between. Germline V gene sequence: CDR1 MDHEN, CDR2 SYDVKM. The CDR3 DNA follows: TGTGCCAGCAGTTTACACAGGGAGAACTATGGCTACACCTTC. Protein product: CASSLHRENYGYTF.

The CDR3 reads CASSLVREAEAFF. Written as DNA, the CDR3 is TGTGCCAGCAGCTTGGTACGGGAAGCTGAAGCTTTCTTT. The V gene is TRBV5-4, the J gene TRBJ1-1, with no clear D. This CDR3 is 13 amino acids long. V was cut by 0 bases and J by 6 bases, with 9 bases left in between. The germline gives CDR1 SGHNT, CDR2 YYREEE (reference sequence).

This rearrangement joins TRBV4-1 to TRBJ2-2; the D gene is possibly TRBD1 (5 bases). V lost 6 bases, J lost 4 bases, and 12 bases lay in between. The CDR3 consists of 14 residues. CDR1 and CDR2 (germline): MGHRA, YSYEKL. The CDR3 sequence: CASRATVGTGELFF. CDR3 coding DNA: TGCGCCAGCAGGGCGACAGTAGGCACCGGGGAGCTGTTTTTT.